This T cell receptor beta chain was sequenced for a study of shared clonotypes between healthy human individuals. The assay was immunoSEQ multiplex PCR, and TCRdb's table has in-frame clones only and misses some. The table includes 500,000 to 550,000 clones, around 96% detected once. The CDR3 has 12 amino acids. The germline gives CDR1 GTSNPN, CDR2 SVGIG (reference sequence). The V end was cut by 4 bases, the J end by 0 bases, with 6 bases between. The sequenced sample was naive CD4+ T cells sorted from blood. Subset indicated: CD45RA+ positively selected. The origin of this receptor is a woman aged 25 to 39 in good health. V is TRBV30 and J is TRBJ1-1, with no clear D. The CDR3 DNA reads TGTGCCTGGAAGCGGATGAACACTGAAGCTTTCTTT. Protein product: CAWKRMNTEAFF.